A single T cell receptor (beta chain) is shown here with its context. This sample is drawn from a study of control samples from healthy donors and cancer patients. CDR1 is SGHRS, CDR2 YFSETQ, per germline. V dropped 4 bases and J dropped 6; count of bases not matched to a gene: 13. CDR3 length equals 16 residues. Some clones are missing from TCRdb's copy, which holds only in-frame ones; the method was immunoSEQ multiplex PCR. The table has tens of thousands of clones, approximately 90% seen once; the top ten hold around 4%. The V and J genes are TRBV5-1 and TRBJ2-7; 10 nucleotides align to TRBD2. Sequencing used blood. The receptor was derived from a woman between 50 and 59 years old in good health. Here the CDR3 DNA reads TGCGCCAGCAGCCCCCTCCAGCAGCGGGGGGGCGGCGAGCAGTACTTC. Protein product: CASSPLQQRGGGEQYF.